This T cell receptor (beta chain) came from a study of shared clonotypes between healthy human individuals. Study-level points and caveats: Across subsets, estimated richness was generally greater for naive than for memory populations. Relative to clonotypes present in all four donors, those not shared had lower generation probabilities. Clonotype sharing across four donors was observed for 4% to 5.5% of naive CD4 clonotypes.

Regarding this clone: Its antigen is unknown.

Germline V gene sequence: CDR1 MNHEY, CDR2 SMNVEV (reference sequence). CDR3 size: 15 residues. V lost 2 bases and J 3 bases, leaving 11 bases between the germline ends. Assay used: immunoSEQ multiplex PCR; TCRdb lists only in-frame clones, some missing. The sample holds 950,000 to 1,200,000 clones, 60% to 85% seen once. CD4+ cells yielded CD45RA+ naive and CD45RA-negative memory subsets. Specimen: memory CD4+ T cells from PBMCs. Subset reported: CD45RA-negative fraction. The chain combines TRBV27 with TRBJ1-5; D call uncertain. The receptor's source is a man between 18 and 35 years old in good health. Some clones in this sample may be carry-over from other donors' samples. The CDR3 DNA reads TGTGCCAGCAGTTTAACTATGGCCGACAATCAGCCCCAGCATTTT. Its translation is CASSLTMADNQPQHF.